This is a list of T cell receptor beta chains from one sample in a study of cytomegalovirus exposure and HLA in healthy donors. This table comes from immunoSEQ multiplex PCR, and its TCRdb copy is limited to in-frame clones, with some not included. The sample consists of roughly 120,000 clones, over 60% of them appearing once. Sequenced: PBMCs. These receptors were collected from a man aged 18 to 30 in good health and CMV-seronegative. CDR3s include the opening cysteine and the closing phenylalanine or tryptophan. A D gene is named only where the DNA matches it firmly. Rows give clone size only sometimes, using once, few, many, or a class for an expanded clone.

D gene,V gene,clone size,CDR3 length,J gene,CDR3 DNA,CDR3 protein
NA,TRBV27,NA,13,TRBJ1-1,TGTGCCAGCAGTTTGGCAGGGGACACTGAAGCTTTCTTT,CASSLAGDTEAFF
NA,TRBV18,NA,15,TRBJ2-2,TGTGCCAGCTCACCTGCCGACAAGAACACCGGGGAGCTGTTTTTT,CASSPADKNTGELFF
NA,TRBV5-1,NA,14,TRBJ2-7,TGCGCCAGCAGCAGAGGGCGGGACTCCTACGAGCAGTACTTC,CASSRGRDSYEQYF
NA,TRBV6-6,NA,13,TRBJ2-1,TGTGCCAGCAGTTCGACTGGCGACAATGAGCAGTTCTTC,CASSSTGDNEQFF
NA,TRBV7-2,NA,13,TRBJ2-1,TGTGCCAGCAGCTTGGTCACTAACAATGAGCAGTTCTTC,CASSLVTNNEQFF
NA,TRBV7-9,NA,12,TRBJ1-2,TGTGCCAGCAGCTTAGATAGGACTCACTACACCTTC,CASSLDRTHYTF
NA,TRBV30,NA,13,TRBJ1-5,TGTGCCTGGAGTGTACAGTCGAATCAGCCCCAGCATTTT,CAWSVQSNQPQHF
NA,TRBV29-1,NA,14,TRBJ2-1,TGCAGCGTTGAAGATCCACCGCGGGGCAATGAGCAGTTCTTC,CSVEDPPRGNEQFF
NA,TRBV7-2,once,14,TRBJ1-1,TGTGCCAGCAGCCCAATTCCCCGGGACACTGAAGCTTTCTTT,CASSPIPRDTEAFF
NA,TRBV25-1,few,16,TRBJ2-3,TGTGCCAGCAGTGAAATGGCAGGGCGTAGCACAGATACGCAGTATTTT,CASSEMAGRSTDTQYF
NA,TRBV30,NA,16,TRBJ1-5,TGTGCCTGGAGTGTAGGGGGGGCTTTAATGGATCAGCCCCAGCATTTT,CAWSVGGALMDQPQHF
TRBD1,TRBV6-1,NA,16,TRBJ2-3,TGTGCCAGCAGTGAACCCCCGGGACAGGGATCAGATACGCAGTATTTT,CASSEPPGQGSDTQYF
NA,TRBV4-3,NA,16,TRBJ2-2,TGCGCCAGCAGCCAAGAGGACTACTTGAACACCGGGGAGCTGTTTTTT,CASSQEDYLNTGELFF
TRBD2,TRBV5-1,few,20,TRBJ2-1,TGCGCCAGCAGCCACTTGAGCTTCGGGGCTAGCGGGATGGGGGGGAATGAGCAGTTCTTC,CASSHLSFGASGMGGNEQFF
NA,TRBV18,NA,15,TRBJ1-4,TGTGCCAGCTCACCGGCTTTTGCAACTAATGAAAAACTGTTTTTT,CASSPAFATNEKLFF
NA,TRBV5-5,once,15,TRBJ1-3,TGTGCCAGCAGCTTGGAGCTATCGGACACGAACACCATATATTTT,CASSLELSDTNTIYF
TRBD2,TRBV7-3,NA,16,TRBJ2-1,TGTGCCAGCAGAGCGACTAGCGGGGCACTTTACAATGAGCAGTTCTTC,CASRATSGALYNEQFF
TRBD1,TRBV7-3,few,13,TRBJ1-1,TGTGCCAGCAGCACAGGGGGAAACACTGAAGCTTTCTTT,CASSTGGNTEAFF
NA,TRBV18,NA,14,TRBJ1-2,TGTGCCAGCTCACCGGGCCTGGTAAACTATGGCTACACCTTC,CASSPGLVNYGYTF
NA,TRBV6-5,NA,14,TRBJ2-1,TGTGCCAGCAGTCGCGGGACGGCCTTCAATGAGCAGTTCTTC,CASSRGTAFNEQFF
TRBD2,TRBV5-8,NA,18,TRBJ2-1,TGTGCCAGCAGCTTTGTAGCGGGAGGGCCGGAATCAGCATATGAGCAGTTCTTC,CASSFVAGGPESAYEQFF
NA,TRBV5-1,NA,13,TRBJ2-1,TGCGCCAGCAGCTTGACAGGAGACAATGAGCAGTTCTTC,CASSLTGDNEQFF
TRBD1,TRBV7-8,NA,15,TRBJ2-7,TGTGCCAGCAGCTTAGACAGGGGAGCCACCTACGAGCAGTACTTC,CASSLDRGATYEQYF
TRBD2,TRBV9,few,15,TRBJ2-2,TGTGCCAGCAGCACAGATGGAGCGGGGACCGGGGAGCTGTTTTTT,CASSTDGAGTGELFF
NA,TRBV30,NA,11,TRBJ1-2,TGTGCCTGGAGTGTAGGAGGCGGCTACACCTTC,CAWSVGGGYTF
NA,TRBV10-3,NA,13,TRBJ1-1,TGTGCCATCAGTGAGGGGGAGTTCACTGAAGCTTTCTTT,CAISEGEFTEAFF
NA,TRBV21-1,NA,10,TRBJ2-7,TGTGCCAGCATCCGGTACGAGCAGTACTTC,CASIRYEQYF
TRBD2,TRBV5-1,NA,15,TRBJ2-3,TGCGCCAGCAGCTTGGATCTACTAGCGGGAGTTACGCAGTATTTT,CASSLDLLAGVTQYF
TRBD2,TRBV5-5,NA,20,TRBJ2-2,TGTGCCAGCAGCTTGGTCGACAGGGAATTAGCGGGAGACCTACCCGGGGAGCTGTTTTTT,CASSLVDRELAGDLPGELFF
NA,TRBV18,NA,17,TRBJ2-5,TGTGCCAGCTCAAGCAATTTCCTTGCGGGGTCCCAAGAGACCCAGTACTTC,CASSSNFLAGSQETQYF
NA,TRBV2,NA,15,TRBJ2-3,TGTGCCAGCAGGGACGGGACATTCGGCACAGATACGCGGTATTTT,CASRDGTFGTDTRYF
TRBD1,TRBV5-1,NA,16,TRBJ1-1,TGCGCCAGCAGCTTTAACCCGGGACAGGGTTATCTCGGGGCTTTCTTT,CASSFNPGQGYLGAFF
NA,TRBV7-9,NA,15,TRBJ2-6,TGTGCCAGCAGCCCCCGGGGCTCTGGGGCCAACGTCCTGACTTTC,CASSPRGSGANVLTF
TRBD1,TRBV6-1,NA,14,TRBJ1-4,TGTGCCAGCAGTGCCCCTCAGGGGGGACAGAGACTGTTTTTT,CASSAPQGGQRLFF
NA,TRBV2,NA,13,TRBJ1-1,TGTGCCAGCAGTCGGGAGGGGGGAACTGAAGCTTTCTTT,CASSREGGTEAFF
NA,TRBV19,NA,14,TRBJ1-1,TGTGCCAGTAGTAGACAGGTCTCTAACACTGAAGCTTTCTTT,CASSRQVSNTEAFF
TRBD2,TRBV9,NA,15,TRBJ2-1,TGTGCCAGCAGCGTAGGAGCTAGCGGGGGCAATGAGCAGTTCTTC,CASSVGASGGNEQFF
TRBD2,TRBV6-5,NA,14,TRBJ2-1,TGTGCCAGCTGGGGGCGGGAGGGTGACAATGAGCAGTTCTTC,CASWGREGDNEQFF
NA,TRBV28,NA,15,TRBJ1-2,TGTGCCAGCAGAGGTACAGGGCCGCAATGGGGTGGCTACACCTTC,CASRGTGPQWGGYTF
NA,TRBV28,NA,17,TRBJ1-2,TGTGCCAGCAGTTTGGTCCCCATGGGGCAGGGCCGCTATGGCTACACCTTC,CASSLVPMGQGRYGYTF
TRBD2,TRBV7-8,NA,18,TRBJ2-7,TGTGCCAGCAGCTTTGGGACTAGCGGGAGTAAGGTGTCCTACGAGCAGTACTTC,CASSFGTSGSKVSYEQYF
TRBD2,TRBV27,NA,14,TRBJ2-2,TGTGCCAGCAGGTTCGGCGGGGGCACCGGGGAGCTGTTTTTT,CASRFGGGTGELFF